The present T cell receptor beta chain was sequenced within a study of T cell responses to AZD1222 COVID-19 vaccine (dated by TCRdb to the early 2020s). Notes on the research overall: Because spike-specific TCR depth and breadth did not differ between the two schedules, AZD1222 recipients who got a second dose at roughly 4 weeks were pooled with those who got a second dose at roughly 12 weeks. Trial participants were enrolled by age into 18-55, 56-69 and 70-plus year subgroups, with roughly 150, 30 and 60 TCR-sequenced participants respectively. A total of about 250 trial participants underwent TCR sequencing, of whom 207 had received two doses of AZD1222 and approximately 26 had received two doses of the MenACWY control vaccine. What the study reported, not specific to this receptor: Nearly half of unique spike-specific TCRs reportedly recognized epitopes outside regions mutated in the B.1.351 and B.1.1.7 variants. Participants were mostly white British and included more females than males, and it was suggested by the authors that clonal diversity may have been underestimated. Vaccine-associated CD4 TCRs spanned the whole spike protein, with dominant responses in regions 160-218 and 743-854. Conclusions about previously exposed vaccinees are limited because only five to seven AZD1222 recipients were SARS-CoV-2 seropositive at baseline. Because no samples from the day 14 peak response were available, repertoires could be characterized only after the peak T cell response. A significant rise in spike-specific TCR breadth and depth was observed after two AZD1222 doses relative to day 0 and relative to MenACWY recipients. In the small 56-69-year group, the increase in depth fell short of significance, most likely because of low power.

The CDR3 starts with the cysteine, ends with the phenylalanine, and has 13 residues. Only the CDR3 DNA stays, 39 bases, in frame from base 1. The V end gives up 3 bases and the J end 7 bases, leaving 3 bases in the junction not matched to a gene. CDR1 and CDR2, per the germline V gene, are MRHNA and SNTAGT. Read against the paper, the sample's time point label means: baseline before first vaccination. Vaccinee samples were obtained from the UK trials COV001 and COV002, which included a single-blind randomized controlled phase 2/3 trial of AZD1222 (ChAdOx1 nCoV-19) in healthy adults. For TCRbeta chain sequencing, PBMC samples from trial participants were taken at day 0 and at day 28 after the second dose. Turning to this clone: Its antigen remains undetermined. No clone much larger than this one lies a single base away; base qualities are absent.

The CDR3 regions of human TCRbeta chains were subjected to immunosequencing. As for the authors' bioinformatics: Repertoire TCRs were checked for matches against a reference library of SARS-CoV-2-specific TCRs that had been generated using the MIRA antigen-specificity platform. Breadth was defined as the fraction of unique TCRs that were SARS-CoV-2-associated, and depth was defined as the fraction of total T cells that were SARS-CoV-2-associated. Using the MIRA data, each spike-specific TCR was mapped to the spike region that the TCR reacts to and placed in a CD4 or CD8 class. Log10-transformed breadth and depth values were compared by one-way ANOVA with Sidak's multiple comparisons tests. TCRdb took this table from immuneACCESS and kept in-frame rearrangements with V and J called. Such tables lack part of the clones; where checked against another copy, unresolved V genes explain under half of the gap, and the rest is unexplained. The V and J calls and clone size were taken over from that table, and D and trimming were inferred from the DNA. In all, the sample holds 85,000 to 95,000 clones, and roughly 90% of those were seen once. The top ten clones comprise almost 8.5% of the sample.

Sequencing was performed on peripheral blood, taken on day 0 of AZD1222 vaccination. This TCR was sampled from an adult in good health. The chain is made from TRBV6-4 and TRBJ1-5; TRBD1 fits 7 bases in the junction. The CDR3 region: CASSEEGGQPQHF. DNA sequence: TGTGCCAGCAGTGAAGAAGGGGGCCAGCCCCAGCATTTT.